This T cell receptor beta chain was found in a study of shared clonotypes between healthy human individuals. Study-level findings and limits: Among non-shared clonotypes, generation probabilities were lower than among those shared by all four donors. Tissues were not sampled, only blood, and their repertoires likely differ.

About this clone itself: Its antigen is as yet unknown.

Trimming left V 7 bases short and J 0 bases short, with 10 bases between. CDR3 length: 13 amino acids. In germline, CDR1 is SQVTM, CDR2 ANQGSEA. Assay execution proceeded at the deep level. In the authors' methods: ImmunoSEQ output lacked quality scores and full-length reads, limiting matched filtering. Sequenced by immunoSEQ multiplex PCR; TCRdb stores in-frame clones only, minus some. Clone size and the V and J calls come from that table; the DNA yielded D and trimming. The table shows about 2.3 million clones, with just over 90% occurring only once. The V and J genes are TRBV29-1 and TRBJ1-3; D remains unclear. This receptor was obtained from a man aged 18 to 29 in good health. Some clones in this sample may be carry-over from other donors' samples. Sample: naive CD4+ T cells from PBMCs. Subset: CD45RA+ positively selected. CDR3 nucleotides: TGCAGCGCTTCAGCCAGCTCTGGAAACACCATATATTTT. It is translated as CSASASSGNTIYF.